This TCR beta chain was obtained from a study of regulatory T cells in long-lasting Graves disease. This clonotype was detected only a few times. The sample's time point: newly diagnosed GD, antithyroid drugs for less than 3 months. From PBMCs, RNA was extracted and then used to make the TCR library. The authors built TCR beta libraries using iRepertoire HTBI primers and Arm-PCR of CDR3 regions. MiXCR was run by TCRdb on the multiplex PCR reads, yielding one entry per CDR3 protein. The sample has 580,000 or so distinct CDR3 sequences, roughly 15% seen once. V lost 5 bases to trimming and J lost 0 bases, with 15 bases between them. CDR1 and CDR2 from the germline V gene are MNHEY and SMNVEV (reference sequence). The CDR3 has 16 residues. These data are also associated with another study on T cells in Graves' hyperthyroidism and ophthalmopathy.

The rearrangement joins TRBV27 to TRBJ2-3, with D perhaps assigned TRBD1 or TRBD2 (5 bases each). The clonotype originates from a man between 18 and 35 years old with Graves disease. Sequences were derived from peripheral blood mononuclear cells (PBMCs), sampled at new diagnosis, from a patient treated with antithyroid drugs. CDR3 bases: TGTGCCAGCAGTGAGCGGACAAAGACTAGCACAGATACGCAGTATTTT. Amino acid sequence: CASSERTKTSTDTQYF.